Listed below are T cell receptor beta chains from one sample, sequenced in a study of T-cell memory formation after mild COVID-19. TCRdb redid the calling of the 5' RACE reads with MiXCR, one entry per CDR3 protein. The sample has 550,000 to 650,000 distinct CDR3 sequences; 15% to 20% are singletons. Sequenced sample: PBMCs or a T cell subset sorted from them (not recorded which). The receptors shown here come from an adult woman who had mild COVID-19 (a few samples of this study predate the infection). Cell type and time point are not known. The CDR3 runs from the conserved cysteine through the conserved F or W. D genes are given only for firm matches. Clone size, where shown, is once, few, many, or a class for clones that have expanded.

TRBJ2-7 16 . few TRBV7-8 TGTGCCAGCAGCTTAGGACCCAGGGGGGAGGGCTACGAGCAGTACTTC CASSLGPRGEGYEQYF
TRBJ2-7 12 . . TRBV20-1 TGCAGTGCTCGTACCGGAGGCTACGAGCAGTACTTC CSARTGGYEQYF
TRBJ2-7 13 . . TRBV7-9 TGTGCCAGCAGCCCCCATATTGGCTACGAGCAGTACTTC CASSPHIGYEQYF
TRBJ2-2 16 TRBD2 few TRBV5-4 TGTGCCAGCAGACCGGGACTAGCGCAGACCACCGGGGAGCTGTTTTTT CASRPGLAQTTGELFF
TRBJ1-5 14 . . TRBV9 TGTGCCAGCAGTGCCTCTGGGGGGACTCAGCCCCAGCATTTT CASSASGGTQPQHF
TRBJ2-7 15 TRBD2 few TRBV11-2 TGTGCCAGCAGCTTACATCCGGGACTAGGATACGAGCAGTACTTC CASSLHPGLGYEQYF
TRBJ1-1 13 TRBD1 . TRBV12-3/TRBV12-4 TGTGCCAGCAGGAACAGGGGGGCCACTGAAGCTTTCTTT CASRNRGATEAFF
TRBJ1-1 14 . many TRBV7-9 TGTGCCAGCAGCTTTCGCGGGGCGGACACTGAAGCTTTCTTT CASSFRGADTEAFF
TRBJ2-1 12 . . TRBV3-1 TGTGCCAGCAGCTTTAGTGAGTATGAGCAGTTCTTC CASSFSEYEQFF
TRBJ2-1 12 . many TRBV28 TGTGCCAGCAGTTACGTCCGCCATGAGCAGTTCTTC CASSYVRHEQFF
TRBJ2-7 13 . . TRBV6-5 TGTGCCAGCAGTTACGGGCAGGTTGGAGAGCAGTACTTC CASSYGQVGEQYF
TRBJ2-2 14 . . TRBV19 TGTGCCAGTAGTACAGAGGACTACACCGGGGAGCTGTTTTTT CASSTEDYTGELFF
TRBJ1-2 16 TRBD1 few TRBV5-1 TGCGCCAGCAGCTTGGCCGGTTCAGGGGGTAACTATGGCTACACCTTC CASSLAGSGGNYGYTF
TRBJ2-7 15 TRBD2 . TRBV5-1 TGCGCCAGCAGCTCAATGTCGGGGGGTTTCTACGAGCAGTACTTC CASSSMSGGFYEQYF
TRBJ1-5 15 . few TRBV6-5 TGTGCCAGCAGCTACGACATTACTAGCAATCAGCCCCAGCATTTT CASSYDITSNQPQHF
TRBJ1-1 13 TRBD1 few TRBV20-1 TGCAGTGCTAGGGGGACAGGGGGCAAGGGAGCTTTCTTT CSARGTGGKGAFF
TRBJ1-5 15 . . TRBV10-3 TGTGCCATCAGTGAAATCAGGGCCCTCGATCAGCCCCAGCATTTT CAISEIRALDQPQHF
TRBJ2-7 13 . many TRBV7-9 TGCGCCAGCAGCTCCCCGGGGGTATACGAGCAGTACTTC CASSSPGVYEQYF
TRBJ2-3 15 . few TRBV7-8 TGTGCCAGCAGCGCCCCGACCGAAAGCACAGATACGCAGTATTTT CASSAPTESTDTQYF
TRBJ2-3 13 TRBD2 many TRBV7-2 TGTGCCAGTAGTTTGGGACTAGCGGATACGCAGTATTTT CASSLGLADTQYF
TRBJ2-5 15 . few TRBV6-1 TGTGCCAGCAGTGAAGACAGGTCCTCGTGGGAGACCCAGTACTTC CASSEDRSSWETQYF
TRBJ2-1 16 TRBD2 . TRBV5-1 TGCGCCAGCAGGGCGGGACTAGCGGGAGTAATCAATGAGCAGTTCTTC CASRAGLAGVINEQFF
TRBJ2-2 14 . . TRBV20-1 TGCAGTGCCCGAAAGGGGGGGGGCACCGGGGAGCTGTTTTTT CSARKGGGTGELFF
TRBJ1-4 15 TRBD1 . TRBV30 TGTGCCTGGAGCGGCTTAGGGGACAGATCTGAAAAACTGTTTTTT CAWSGLGDRSEKLFF
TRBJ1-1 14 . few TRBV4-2 TGTGCCAGCAGCCAAGAGGTCCTTTATACTGAAGCTTTCTTT CASSQEVLYTEAFF
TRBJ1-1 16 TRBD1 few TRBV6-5 TGTGCCAGCAGGCCCCGGGACAGGGGTCGGAACACTGAAGCTTTCTTT CASRPRDRGRNTEAFF
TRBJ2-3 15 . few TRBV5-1 TGCGCCAGCAGCTTGTCGGACACCCAGCAGGATACGCAGTATTTT CASSLSDTQQDTQYF
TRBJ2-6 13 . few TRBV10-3 TGTGCCATCCTGGTCTCTGGGGCCAACGTCCTGACTTTC CAILVSGANVLTF
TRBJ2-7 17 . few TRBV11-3 TGTGCCAGCAGCTTGCAGGGTTTGCGCCCTGAAGGCTTCGAGCAGTACTTC CASSLQGLRPEGFEQYF
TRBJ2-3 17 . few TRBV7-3 TGTGCCAGCAGCTTAGGGGTGGGGAAGGGACGCACAGATACGCAGTATTTT CASSLGVGKGRTDTQYF